This TCR beta chain was sequenced in a study of regulatory T cells in long-lasting Graves disease. CDR3-region Arm-PCR and iRepertoire HTBI primers produced the TCR beta libraries. Each CDR3 protein gets one entry after TCRdb re-called the multiplex PCR reads with MiXCR. Altogether hundreds of thousands of distinct CDR3 sequences are present, roughly 13% being singletons, with the ten largest covering about 9.1%. Documented time point: newly diagnosed GD, antithyroid drugs for less than 3 months. Isolated PBMC RNA provided the starting material for the TCR library. About this clonotype itself: With only one base between it and a far larger clone, this is likely a read error.

V lost 5 bases and J lost 4, with 14 bases in between. From germline, CDR1 is ENHRY and CDR2 SYGVKD. CDR3 length: 14 amino acids. The sample was also reused in another study, on T cells in Graves' hyperthyroidism and ophthalmopathy.

The material sequenced was peripheral blood mononuclear cells (PBMCs), taken at new diagnosis, from a patient treated with antithyroid drugs. This clonotype was sampled from a man aged 30-40 years with Graves disease. The chain employs TRBV10-3 and TRBJ1-1; D is unresolved. The CDR3 is CAISTMAVGTEAFF. In DNA form, the CDR3 reads TGTGCCATCAGTACCATGGCCGTAGGCACTGAAGCTTTCTTT.